These T cell receptor beta chains were read from a single sample in a study of Tregs in tolerant kidney transplant recipients. This table comes from immunoSEQ multiplex PCR, and its TCRdb copy is limited to in-frame clones, with some not included. The table has under 95,000 clones, less than 95% seen once. Here the sequenced sample was Tregs from blood, taken before the transplant. These receptors originate from a human donor who received a combined kidney and bone marrow transplant. Both conserved end residues are part of each CDR3. The order of the fields is D gene, J gene, V gene, clone size, CDR3 protein, CDR3 DNA. The D gene is left open where the match is weak. Clone sizes are given selectively: once, few, many, or a class where the clone is expanded.

D: TRBD1
J: TRBJ1-4
V: TRBV28
size: NA
CDR3: CASRPGQGHEKLFF
DNA: TGTGCCAGCAGACCGGGACAGGGCCATGAAAAACTGTTTTTT

D: NA
J: TRBJ2-3
V: TRBV5-1
size: few
CDR3: CASSLAGLASTDTQYF
DNA: TGCGCCAGCAGCTTGGCTGGGTTGGCAAGCACAGATACGCAGTATTTT

D: TRBD1
J: TRBJ2-7
V: TRBV25-1
size: NA
CDR3: CASSEPGTGENEQYF
DNA: TGTGCCAGCAGTGAACCCGGGACAGGGGAAAACGAGCAGTACTTC

D: NA
J: TRBJ1-1
V: TRBV14
size: once
CDR3: CASSRSDPYAEAFF
DNA: TGTGCCAGCAGCCGTTCGGACCCGTACGCTGAAGCTTTCTTT

D: NA
J: TRBJ2-1
V: TRBV2
size: NA
CDR3: CASRNSDFYNEQFF
DNA: TGTGCCAGCAGGAACTCTGACTTTTACAATGAGCAGTTCTTC

D: NA
J: TRBJ1-4
V: TRBV7-9
size: NA
CDR3: CASSEQSANEKLFF
DNA: TGTGCCAGCAGCGAACAGTCCGCTAATGAAAAACTGTTTTTT

D: NA
J: TRBJ2-4
V: TRBV30
size: NA
CDR3: CAWSRLAPNIQYF
DNA: TGTGCCTGGAGTAGGCTAGCCCCAAACATTCAGTACTTC

D: NA
J: TRBJ2-7
V: TRBV19
size: NA
CDR3: CASSIAGGRVGDSYEQYF
DNA: TGTGCCAGTAGTATCGCGGGGGGCCGGGTCGGGGACAGCTACGAGCAGTACTTC

D: NA
J: TRBJ1-2
V: TRBV12-5
size: NA
CDR3: CASGFGVNYGYTF
DNA: TGTGCTAGTGGTTTTGGGGTTAACTATGGCTACACCTTC

D: TRBD2
J: TRBJ2-5
V: TRBV5-1
size: NA
CDR3: CASSFFSGNQETQYF
DNA: TGCGCCAGCAGCTTCTTTAGCGGGAACCAAGAGACCCAGTACTTC

D: TRBD1
J: TRBJ1-6
V: TRBV28
size: NA
CDR3: CASSRDRDNSPLHF
DNA: TGTGCCAGCAGTAGGGACAGGGATAATTCACCCCTCCACTTT

D: TRBD1
J: TRBJ1-6
V: TRBV5-6
size: once
CDR3: CASRDRDSPLHF
DNA: TGTGCCAGCCGGGACAGGGATTCACCCCTCCACTTT

D: NA
J: TRBJ1-5
V: TRBV28
size: NA
CDR3: CASSFGGSNQPQHF
DNA: TGTGCCAGCAGTTTCGGAGGGAGCAATCAGCCCCAGCATTTT

D: TRBD1
J: TRBJ1-6
V: TRBV5-1
size: NA
CDR3: CASSLLGQGFQSPLHF
DNA: TGCGCCAGCAGCTTGCTAGGACAGGGTTTTCAGTCACCCCTCCACTTT

D: NA
J: TRBJ2-7
V: TRBV28
size: NA
CDR3: CASSPPPNRTPYEQYF
DNA: TGTGCCAGCAGTCCCCCACCAAACAGGACCCCCTACGAGCAGTACTTC

D: NA
J: TRBJ1-2
V: TRBV7-9
size: NA
CDR3: CASSSLYYGYTF
DNA: TGTGCCAGCAGCTCCCTATACTATGGCTACACCTTC

D: NA
J: TRBJ2-7
V: TRBV18
size: once
CDR3: CASSSLSERPYEQYF
DNA: TGTGCCAGCTCCTCCCTGTCGGAGAGGCCCTACGAGCAGTACTTC

D: NA
J: TRBJ2-7
V: TRBV28
size: NA
CDR3: CASSLWGTSRYYEQYF
DNA: TGTGCCAGCAGTTTATGGGGTACTAGTCGATACTACGAGCAGTACTTC

D: NA
J: TRBJ1-4
V: TRBV28
size: once
CDR3: CASSPPSPEKLFF
DNA: TGTGCCAGCAGTCCCCCTTCCCCTGAAAAACTGTTTTTT

D: NA
J: TRBJ1-3
V: TRBV19
size: NA
CDR3: CASSMADSSGNTIYF
DNA: TGTGCCAGTAGTATGGCCGACAGCTCTGGAAACACCATATATTTT

D: NA
J: TRBJ2-2
V: TRBV28
size: NA
CDR3: CASSLGGPGERFF
DNA: TGTGCCAGCAGTTTAGGGGGGCCGGGGGAGCGGTTTTTT

D: TRBD1
J: TRBJ1-4
V: TRBV15
size: NA
CDR3: CATSRDKDRGYEKLFF
DNA: TGTGCCACCAGCAGAGATAAGGACAGGGGTTATGAAAAACTGTTTTTT

D: TRBD2
J: TRBJ2-1
V: TRBV9
size: NA
CDR3: CASSVWGREGNEQFF
DNA: TGTGCCAGCAGCGTATGGGGGCGGGAGGGTAATGAGCAGTTCTTC

D: NA
J: TRBJ2-7
V: TRBV7-2
size: once
CDR3: CASSLGPGGGYEQYF
DNA: TGTGCCAGCAGCTTAGGGCCGGGTGGTGGGTACGAGCAGTACTTC

D: NA
J: TRBJ2-1
V: TRBV29-1
size: once
CDR3: CSVERYNEQFF
DNA: TGCAGCGTTGAAAGGTACAATGAGCAGTTCTTC

D: NA
J: TRBJ2-1
V: TRBV7-8
size: NA
CDR3: CASSPENEQFF
DNA: TGTGCCAGCAGCCCCGAAAATGAGCAGTTCTTC

D: TRBD1
J: TRBJ1-1
V: TRBV18
size: NA
CDR3: CASSATGQRSTEAFF
DNA: TGTGCCAGCTCAGCGACGGGACAGCGTTCCACTGAAGCTTTCTTT

D: NA
J: TRBJ2-2
V: TRBV9
size: NA
CDR3: CASSAGLPTGELFF
DNA: TGTGCCAGCAGCGCGGGACTTCCCACCGGGGAGCTGTTTTTT

D: NA
J: TRBJ2-1
V: TRBV7-2
size: once
CDR3: CASSFESYNEQFF
DNA: TGTGCCAGCAGCTTTGAATCCTACAATGAGCAGTTCTTC

D: NA
J: TRBJ2-1
V: TRBV15
size: NA
CDR3: CATSRVIGENNEQFF
DNA: TGTGCCACCAGCAGAGTCATCGGGGAAAACAATGAGCAGTTCTTC

D: NA
J: TRBJ2-7
V: TRBV7-9
size: few
CDR3: CASSFGMSEQYF
DNA: TGTGCCAGCAGCTTCGGCATGTCCGAGCAGTACTTC

D: TRBD2
J: TRBJ2-3
V: TRBV4-1
size: NA
CDR3: CASSWASGSGVVTDTQYF
DNA: TGCGCCAGCAGCTGGGCTAGCGGGAGTGGGGTTGTCACAGATACGCAGTATTTT

D: NA
J: TRBJ2-3
V: TRBV28
size: NA
CDR3: CASSSSTHSTDTQYF
DNA: TGTGCCAGCAGTTCCTCGACACATAGCACAGATACGCAGTATTTT

D: NA
J: TRBJ2-2
V: TRBV7-2
size: NA
CDR3: CASSLGATSGELFF
DNA: TGTGCCAGCAGCTTAGGGGCGACAAGTGGGGAGCTGTTTTTT

D: TRBD2
J: TRBJ2-7
V: TRBV6-1
size: once
CDR3: CASSVGSGSYEQYF
DNA: TGTGCCAGCAGTGTAGGTAGCGGGAGCTACGAGCAGTACTTC

D: NA
J: TRBJ2-7
V: TRBV30
size: once
CDR3: CAWRAQGPYEQYF
DNA: TGTGCCTGGCGGGCCCAAGGGCCCTACGAGCAGTACTTC

D: TRBD2
J: TRBJ2-5
V: TRBV5-1
size: NA
CDR3: CASRNPGLAGPFYF
DNA: TGCGCCAGCAGGAATCCGGGACTAGCGGGCCCCTTTTACTTC

D: NA
J: TRBJ2-3
V: TRBV30
size: NA
CDR3: CAWSAPPRATDTQYF
DNA: TGTGCCTGGAGTGCACCTCCCAGGGCCACAGATACGCAGTATTTT

D: TRBD1
J: TRBJ2-7
V: TRBV5-8
size: NA
CDR3: CASSLTGGYEQYF
DNA: TGTGCCAGCAGCTTGACAGGGGGCTACGAGCAGTACTTC

D: NA
J: TRBJ1-2
V: TRBV12-5
size: NA
CDR3: CASGTQGKGYTF
DNA: TGTGCTAGTGGTACTCAGGGGAAGGGCTACACCTTC

D: TRBD2
J: TRBJ2-7
V: TRBV13
size: NA
CDR3: CASSLEPGGSYEQYF
DNA: TGTGCCAGCAGCTTAGAACCGGGAGGGAGCTACGAGCAGTACTTC

D: NA
J: TRBJ2-4
V: TRBV6-1
size: NA
CDR3: CASSEDNKNIQYF
DNA: TGTGCCAGCAGTGAGGACAACAAAAACATTCAGTACTTC

D: TRBD2
J: TRBJ2-1
V: TRBV7-7
size: NA
CDR3: CASSPLAGSYNEQFF
DNA: TGTGCTAGCAGCCCGCTAGCGGGCTCCTACAATGAGCAGTTCTTC

D: TRBD1
J: TRBJ2-3
V: TRBV30
size: NA
CDR3: CAWTGTGADTQYF
DNA: TGTGCCTGGACCGGGACAGGGGCAGATACGCAGTATTTT

D: NA
J: TRBJ1-5
V: TRBV5-8
size: once
CDR3: CASSLGPFKGDIQPQHF
DNA: TGTGCCAGCAGCTTGGGGCCATTTAAGGGGGATATTCAGCCCCAGCATTTT